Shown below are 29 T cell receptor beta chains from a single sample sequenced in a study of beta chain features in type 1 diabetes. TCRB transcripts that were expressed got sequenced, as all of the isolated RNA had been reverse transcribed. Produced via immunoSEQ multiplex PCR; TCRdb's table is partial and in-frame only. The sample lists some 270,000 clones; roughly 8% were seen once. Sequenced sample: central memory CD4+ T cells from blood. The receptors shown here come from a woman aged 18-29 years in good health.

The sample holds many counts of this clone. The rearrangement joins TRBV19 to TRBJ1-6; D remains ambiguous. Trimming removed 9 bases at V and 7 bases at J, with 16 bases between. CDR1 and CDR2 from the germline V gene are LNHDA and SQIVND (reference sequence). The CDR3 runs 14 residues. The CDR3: CASRETVGNSPLHF. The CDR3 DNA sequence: TGTGCCAGCCGAGAGACGGTCGGGAATTCACCCCTCCACTTT.

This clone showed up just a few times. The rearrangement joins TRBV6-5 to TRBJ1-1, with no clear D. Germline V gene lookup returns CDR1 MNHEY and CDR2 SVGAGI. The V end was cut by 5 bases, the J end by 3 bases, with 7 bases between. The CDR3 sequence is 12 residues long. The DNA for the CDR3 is TGTGCCAGCAGTGAAAGGGACACTGAAGCTTTCTTT. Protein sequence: CASSERDTEAFF.

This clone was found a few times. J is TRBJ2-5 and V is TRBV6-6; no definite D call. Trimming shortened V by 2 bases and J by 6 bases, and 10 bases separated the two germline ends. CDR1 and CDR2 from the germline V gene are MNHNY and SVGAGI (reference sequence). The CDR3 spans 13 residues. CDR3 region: CASSYPGRKTQYF. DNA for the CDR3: TGTGCCAGCAGTTACCCCGGCAGAAAGACCCAGTACTTC.

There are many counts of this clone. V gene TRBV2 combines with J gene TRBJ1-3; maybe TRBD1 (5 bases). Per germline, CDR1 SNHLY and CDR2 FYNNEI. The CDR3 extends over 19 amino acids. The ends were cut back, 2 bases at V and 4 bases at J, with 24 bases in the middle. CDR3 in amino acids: CASSEWSPGPRGSGNTIYF. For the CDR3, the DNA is TGTGCCAGCAGTGAATGGAGTCCAGGGCCCCGCGGCTCCGGAAACACCATATATTTT.

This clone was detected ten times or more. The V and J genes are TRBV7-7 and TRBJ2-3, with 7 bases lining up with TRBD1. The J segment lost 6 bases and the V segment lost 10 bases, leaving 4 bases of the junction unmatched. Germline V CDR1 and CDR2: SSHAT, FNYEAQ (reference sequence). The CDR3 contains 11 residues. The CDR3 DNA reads TGTGCCACCCTACAGGGGGATACGCAGTATTTT. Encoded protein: CATLQGDTQYF.

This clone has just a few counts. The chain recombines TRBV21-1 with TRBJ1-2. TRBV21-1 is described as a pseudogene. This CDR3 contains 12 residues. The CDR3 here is CASSKGGDGYTF. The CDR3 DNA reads TGTGCCAGCAGCAAAGGAGGGGATGGCTACACCTTC.

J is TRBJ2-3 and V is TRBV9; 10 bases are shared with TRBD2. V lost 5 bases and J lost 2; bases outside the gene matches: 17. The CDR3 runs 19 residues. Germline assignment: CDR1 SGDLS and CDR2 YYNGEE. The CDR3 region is CASSGVLTLAGASTDTQYF. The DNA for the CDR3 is TGTGCCAGCAGTGGAGTCCTAACCCTAGCGGGGGCGTCCACAGATACGCAGTATTTT.

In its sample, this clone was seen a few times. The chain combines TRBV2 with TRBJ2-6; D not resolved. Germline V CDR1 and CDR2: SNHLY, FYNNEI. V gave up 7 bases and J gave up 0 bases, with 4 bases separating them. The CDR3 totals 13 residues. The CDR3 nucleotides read TGTGCCAGCATAAGCTCTGGGGCCAACGTCCTGACTTTC. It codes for CASISSGANVLTF.

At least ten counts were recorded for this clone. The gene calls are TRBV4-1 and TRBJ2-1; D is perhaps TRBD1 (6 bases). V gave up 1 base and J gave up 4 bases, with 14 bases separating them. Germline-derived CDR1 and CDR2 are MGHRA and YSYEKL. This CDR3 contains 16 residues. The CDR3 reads CASSQVWAGDYNEQFF. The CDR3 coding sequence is TGCGCCAGCAGCCAAGTATGGGCAGGGGATTACAATGAGCAGTTCTTC.

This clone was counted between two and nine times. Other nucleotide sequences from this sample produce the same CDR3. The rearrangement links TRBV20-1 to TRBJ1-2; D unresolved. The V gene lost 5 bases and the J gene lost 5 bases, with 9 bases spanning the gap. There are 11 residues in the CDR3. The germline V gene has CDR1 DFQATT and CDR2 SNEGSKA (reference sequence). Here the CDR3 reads CSAGRGYGYTF. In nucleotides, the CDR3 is TGCAGTGCTGGGCGGGGTTATGGCTACACCTTC.

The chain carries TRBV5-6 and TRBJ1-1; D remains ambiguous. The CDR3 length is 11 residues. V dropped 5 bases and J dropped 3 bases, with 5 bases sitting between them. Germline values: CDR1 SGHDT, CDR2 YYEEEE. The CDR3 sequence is CASSWHTEAFF. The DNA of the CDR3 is TGTGCCAGCAGTTGGCACACTGAAGCTTTCTTT.

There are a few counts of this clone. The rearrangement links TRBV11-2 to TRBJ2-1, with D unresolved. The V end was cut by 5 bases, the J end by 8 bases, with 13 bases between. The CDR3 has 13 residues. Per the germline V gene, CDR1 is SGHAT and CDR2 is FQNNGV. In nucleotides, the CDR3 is TGTGCCAGCAGCCTTACTTGGAAGGATGAGCAGTTCTTC. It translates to CASSLTWKDEQFF.

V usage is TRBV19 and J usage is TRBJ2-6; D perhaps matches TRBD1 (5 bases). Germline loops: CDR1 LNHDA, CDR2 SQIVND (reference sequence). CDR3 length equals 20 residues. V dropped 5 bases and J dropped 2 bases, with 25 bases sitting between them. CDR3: CASSVNRKQTVLTGANVLTF. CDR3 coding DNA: TGTGCCAGTAGTGTAAACCGGAAACAGACAGTTTTAACTGGGGCCAACGTCCTGACTTTC.

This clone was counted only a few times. This chain's CDR3 is CASTEGVNTEAFF. Written as DNA, the CDR3 is TGCGCCAGCACAGAAGGGGTGAACACTGAAGCTTTCTTT. The chain couples TRBV5-1 to TRBJ1-1, with D tentatively TRBD1 (5 bases). The V gene's germline CDR1 is SGHRS and CDR2 YFSETQ. This CDR3 comprises 13 residues. The V and J ends lost 6 bases and 0 bases respectively, with 9 bases between them.

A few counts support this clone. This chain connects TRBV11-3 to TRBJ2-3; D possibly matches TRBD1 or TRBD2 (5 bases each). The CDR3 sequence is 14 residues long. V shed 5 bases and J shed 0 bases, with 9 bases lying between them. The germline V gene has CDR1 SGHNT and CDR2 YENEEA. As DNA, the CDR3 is TGTGCCAGCAGCCTGGGACGGAGCACAGATACGCAGTATTTT. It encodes CASSLGRSTDTQYF.

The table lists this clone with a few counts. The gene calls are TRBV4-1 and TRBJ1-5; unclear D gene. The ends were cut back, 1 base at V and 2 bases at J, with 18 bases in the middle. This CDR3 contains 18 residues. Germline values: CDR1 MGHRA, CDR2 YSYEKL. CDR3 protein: CASSQGGAAGYGNQPQHF. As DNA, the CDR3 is TGCGCCAGCAGCCAAGGCGGCGCGGCTGGTTATGGCAATCAGCCCCAGCATTTT.

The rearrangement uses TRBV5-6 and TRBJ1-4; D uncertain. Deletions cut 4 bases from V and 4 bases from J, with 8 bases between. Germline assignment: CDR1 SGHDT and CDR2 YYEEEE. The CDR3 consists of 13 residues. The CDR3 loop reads CASSRRFNEKLFF. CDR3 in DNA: TGTGCCAGCAGCAGACGCTTTAATGAAAAACTGTTTTTT.

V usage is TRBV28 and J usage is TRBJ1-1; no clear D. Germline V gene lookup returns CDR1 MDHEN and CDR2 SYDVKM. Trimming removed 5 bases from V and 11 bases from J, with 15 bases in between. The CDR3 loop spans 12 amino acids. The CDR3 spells CASSPRTQRAFF. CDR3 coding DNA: TGTGCCAGCAGTCCGAGGACCCAACGGGCTTTCTTT.

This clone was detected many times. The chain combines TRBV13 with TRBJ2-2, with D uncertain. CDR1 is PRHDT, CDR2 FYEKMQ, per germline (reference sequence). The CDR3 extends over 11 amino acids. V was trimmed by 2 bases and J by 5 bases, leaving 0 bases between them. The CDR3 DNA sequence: TGTGCCAGCAGCTTAACCGGGGAGCTGTTTTTT. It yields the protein CASSLTGELFF.

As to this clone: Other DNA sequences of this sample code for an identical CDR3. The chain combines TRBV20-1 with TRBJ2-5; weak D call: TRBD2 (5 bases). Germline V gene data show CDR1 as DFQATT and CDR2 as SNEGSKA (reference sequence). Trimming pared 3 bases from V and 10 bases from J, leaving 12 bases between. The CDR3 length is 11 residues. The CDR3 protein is CSARGLEGQYF. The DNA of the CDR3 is TGCAGTGCTAGGGGTCTTGAGGGCCAGTACTTC.

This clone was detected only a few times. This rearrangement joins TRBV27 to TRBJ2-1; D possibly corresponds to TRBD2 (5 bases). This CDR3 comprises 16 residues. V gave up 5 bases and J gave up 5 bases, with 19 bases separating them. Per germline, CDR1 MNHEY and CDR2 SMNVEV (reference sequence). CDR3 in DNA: TGTGCCAGCAGTCCCTTGCAAAGACGGACTCACAATGAGCAGTTCTTC. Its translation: CASSPLQRRTHNEQFF.

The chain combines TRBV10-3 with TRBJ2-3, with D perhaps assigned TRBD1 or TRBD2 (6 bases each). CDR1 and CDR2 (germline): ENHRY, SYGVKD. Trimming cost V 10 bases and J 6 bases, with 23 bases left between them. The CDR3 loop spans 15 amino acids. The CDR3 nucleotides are TGTGCCACCGGGGGCACGGGGTCTCTAAGGGATACGCAGTATTTT. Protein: CATGGTGSLRDTQYF.

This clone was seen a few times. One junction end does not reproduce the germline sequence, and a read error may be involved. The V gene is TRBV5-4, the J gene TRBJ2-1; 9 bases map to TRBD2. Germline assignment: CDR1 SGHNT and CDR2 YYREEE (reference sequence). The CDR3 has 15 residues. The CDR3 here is CASSQRTSAYNEQFF. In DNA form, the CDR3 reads TGCGCCAGCAGCCAAAGGACTAGCGCCTACAATGAGCAGTTCTTC.

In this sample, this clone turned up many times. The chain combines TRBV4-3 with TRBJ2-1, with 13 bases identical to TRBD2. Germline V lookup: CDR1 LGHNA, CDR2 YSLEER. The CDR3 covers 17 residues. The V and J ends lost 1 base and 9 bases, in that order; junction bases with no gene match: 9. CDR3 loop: CASSQGAGTSGVGEQFF. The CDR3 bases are TGCGCCAGCAGCCAAGGGGCCGGGACTAGCGGGGTGGGTGAGCAGTTCTTC.

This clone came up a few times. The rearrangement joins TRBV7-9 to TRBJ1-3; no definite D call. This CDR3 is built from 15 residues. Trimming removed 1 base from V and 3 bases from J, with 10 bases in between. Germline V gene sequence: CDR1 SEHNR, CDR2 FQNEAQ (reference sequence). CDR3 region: CASSLELTDGNTIYF. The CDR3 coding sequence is TGTGCCAGCAGCTTAGAACTCACAGATGGAAACACCATATATTTT.

The CDR3 here is CASSPDGPFYEQYF. CDR3 DNA: TGTGCCAGCAGTCCGGACGGACCCTTCTACGAGCAGTACTTC. The V call is TRBV11-3, the J call TRBJ2-7; D is undetermined. Trimming removed 6 bases from V and 3 bases from J, with 15 bases in between. This CDR3 is 14 amino acids long. Germline-derived CDR1 and CDR2 are SGHNT and YENEEA.

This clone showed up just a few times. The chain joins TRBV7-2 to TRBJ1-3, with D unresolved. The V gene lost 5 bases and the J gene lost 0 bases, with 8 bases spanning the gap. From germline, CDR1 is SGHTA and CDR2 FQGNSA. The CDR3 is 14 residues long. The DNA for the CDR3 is TGTGCCAGCAGCGTAAGGAGCTCTGGAAACACCATATATTTT. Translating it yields CASSVRSSGNTIYF.

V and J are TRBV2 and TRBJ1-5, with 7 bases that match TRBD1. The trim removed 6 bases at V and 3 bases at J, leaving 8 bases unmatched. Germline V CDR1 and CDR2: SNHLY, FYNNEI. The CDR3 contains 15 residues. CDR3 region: CASSLKTGHNQPQHF. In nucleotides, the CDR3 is TGTGCCAGCAGCCTAAAGACAGGGCACAATCAGCCCCAGCATTTT.

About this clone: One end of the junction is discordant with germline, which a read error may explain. CDR3 sequence (DNA): TGTGCTAGCAGCTTAGCGGGGCCTTGGGATACGCAGTATTTT. Translated: CASSLAGPWDTQYF. V is TRBV7-7 and J is TRBJ2-3; 8 positions agree with TRBD2. The CDR3 is 14 amino acids. Germline V lookup: CDR1 SSHAT, CDR2 FNYEAQ (reference sequence).